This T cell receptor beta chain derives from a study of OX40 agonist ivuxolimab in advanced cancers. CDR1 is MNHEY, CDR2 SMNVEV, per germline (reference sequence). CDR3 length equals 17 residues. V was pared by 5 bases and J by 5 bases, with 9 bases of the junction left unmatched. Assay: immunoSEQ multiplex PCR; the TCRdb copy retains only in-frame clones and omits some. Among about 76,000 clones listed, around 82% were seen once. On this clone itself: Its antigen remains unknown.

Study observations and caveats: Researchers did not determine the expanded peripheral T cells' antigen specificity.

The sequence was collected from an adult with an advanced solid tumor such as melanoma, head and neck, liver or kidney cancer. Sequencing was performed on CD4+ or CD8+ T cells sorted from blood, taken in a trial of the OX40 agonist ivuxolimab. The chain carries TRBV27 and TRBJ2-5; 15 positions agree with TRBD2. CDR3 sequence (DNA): TGTGCCAGCAGTCAAGGGGGACTAGCGGGGGGCTGGGAGACCCAGTACTTC. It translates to CASSQGGLAGGWETQYF.